This T cell receptor beta chain was retrieved from a study of CD8+ T cells in alopecia areata. This clone was detected a few times. Isolated RNA was reverse transcribed into cDNA used as the sequencing template. Method: immunoSEQ multiplex PCR; TCRdb's copy keeps in-frame clones and lacks some. The sample lists about 70,000 clones; under 55% were seen once. This CDR3 has 16 residues. The sequence was obtained from a human donor with alopecia areata. This specimen was CD8+ T cells sorted from blood, taken at week 0. The chain employs TRBV12-2 and TRBJ2-7; the table's D call, TRBD1, has no DNA check behind it. TRBV12-2 represents a pseudogene. The CDR3 DNA is TGTGCAAGTCGCCCCCCCGTGGCAAGGGGCTTCCACGAGCAGTACTTC. This gives the protein CASRPPVARGFHEQYF.